This T cell receptor beta chain was captured by sequencing in a study of blood T cell repertoires in COVID-19. Enrollees, roughly 18 to 90 years old, lived in 25 or so US areas. Two negative PCRs, clearance, or symptom resolution characterized the recovered Cohort 3 donors. Per the authors' pipeline: Amplification of reference gene primers provided the estimated nucleated cell counts. Libraries were prepared by immunoSEQ multiplex PCR; TCRdb keeps only in-frame clonotypes and omits some of them. V and J calls and clone size are given by that table; D and trimming were obtained from the DNA. This repertoire shows about 250,000 clones, 80% to 90% found once; its top ten account for approximately 9%. The CDR3 spans 15 residues. With V trimmed by 4 bases and J by 7 bases, 8 bases remained unmatched. Germline-derived CDR1 and CDR2 are SGHVS and FNYEAQ.

This TCR derives from a man between 35 and 55 years old who had recovered from COVID-19. The rearrangement links TRBV7-6 to TRBJ1-4, with 8 positions matching TRBD1. The specimen sequenced was PBMCs or T cells enriched from blood (not recorded which). The CDR3 is CASSSTGAVVEKLFF. CDR3 nucleotides: TGTGCCAGCAGCTCGACAGGGGCGGTGGTTGAAAAACTGTTTTTT.